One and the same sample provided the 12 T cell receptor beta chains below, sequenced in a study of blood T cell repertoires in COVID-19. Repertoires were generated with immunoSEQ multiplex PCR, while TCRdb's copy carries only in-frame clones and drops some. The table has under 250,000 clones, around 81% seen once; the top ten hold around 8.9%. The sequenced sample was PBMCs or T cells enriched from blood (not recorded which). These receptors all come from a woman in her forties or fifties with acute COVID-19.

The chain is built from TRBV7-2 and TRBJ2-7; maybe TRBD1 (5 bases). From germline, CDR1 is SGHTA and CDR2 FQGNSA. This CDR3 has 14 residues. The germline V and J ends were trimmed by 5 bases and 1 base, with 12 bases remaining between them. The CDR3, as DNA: TGTGCCAGCAGCCTAAGTGGACATTCCTACGAGCAGTACTTC. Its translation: CASSLSGHSYEQYF.

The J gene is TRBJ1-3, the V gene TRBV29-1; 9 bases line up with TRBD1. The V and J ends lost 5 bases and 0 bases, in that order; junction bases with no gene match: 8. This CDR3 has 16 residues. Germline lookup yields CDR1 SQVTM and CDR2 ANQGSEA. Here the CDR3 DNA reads TGCAGCGTTAGGGACAGGGTGACCTACTCTGGAAACACCATATATTTT. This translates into CSVRDRVTYSGNTIYF.

In nucleotides, the CDR3 is TGTGCCAGCAGCGTCGGGACTAGCGGGGGCTTCACAGATACGCAGTATTTT. The encoded protein is CASSVGTSGGFTDTQYF. The genes are TRBV5-6 and TRBJ2-3; 14 bases map to TRBD2. There are 17 residues in the CDR3. The junction had 6 bases not matched to a gene; V was cut back by 4 bases and J by 2 bases. In germline, CDR1 is SGHDT, CDR2 YYEEEE.

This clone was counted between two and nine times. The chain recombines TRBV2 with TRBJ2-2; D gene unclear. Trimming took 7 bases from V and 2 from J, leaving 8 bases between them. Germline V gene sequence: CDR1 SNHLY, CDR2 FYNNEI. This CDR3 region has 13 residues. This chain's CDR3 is CASTRSNTGELFF. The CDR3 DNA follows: TGTGCCAGCACACGGTCTAACACCGGGGAGCTGTTTTTT.

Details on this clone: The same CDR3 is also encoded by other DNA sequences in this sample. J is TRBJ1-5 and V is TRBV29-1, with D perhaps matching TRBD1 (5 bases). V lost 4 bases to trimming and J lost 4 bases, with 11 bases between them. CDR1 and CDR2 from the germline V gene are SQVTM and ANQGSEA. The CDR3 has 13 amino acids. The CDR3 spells CSVGQGGNQPQHF. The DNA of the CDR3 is TGCAGCGTTGGGCAGGGTGGGAATCAGCCCCAGCATTTT.

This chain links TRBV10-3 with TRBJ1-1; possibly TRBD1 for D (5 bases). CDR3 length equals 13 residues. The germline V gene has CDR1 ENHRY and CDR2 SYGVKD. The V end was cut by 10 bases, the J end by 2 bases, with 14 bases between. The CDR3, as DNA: TGTGCCACCGAGACAGTGGATAACACTGAAGCTTTCTTT. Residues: CATETVDNTEAFF.

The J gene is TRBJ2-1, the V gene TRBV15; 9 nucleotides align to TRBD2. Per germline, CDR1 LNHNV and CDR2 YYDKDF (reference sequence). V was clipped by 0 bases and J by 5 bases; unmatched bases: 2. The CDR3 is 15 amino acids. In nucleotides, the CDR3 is TGTGCCACCAGCAGAGACGGGACTAGCAACAATGAGCAGTTCTTC. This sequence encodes CATSRDGTSNNEQFF.

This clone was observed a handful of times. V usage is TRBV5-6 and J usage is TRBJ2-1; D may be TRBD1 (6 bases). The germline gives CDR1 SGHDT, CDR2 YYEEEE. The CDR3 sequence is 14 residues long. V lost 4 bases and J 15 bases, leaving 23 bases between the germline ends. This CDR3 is CASSVRGTTMDRFF. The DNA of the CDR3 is TGTGCCAGCAGCGTCAGGGGAACGACGATGGACCGGTTCTTC.

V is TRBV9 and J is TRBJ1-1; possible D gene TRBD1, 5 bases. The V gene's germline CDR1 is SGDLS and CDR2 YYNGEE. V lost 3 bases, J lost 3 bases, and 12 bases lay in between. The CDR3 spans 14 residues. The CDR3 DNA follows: TGTGCCAGCAGCGCCCGGTGGGGGGACACTGAAGCTTTCTTT. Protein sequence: CASSARWGDTEAFF.

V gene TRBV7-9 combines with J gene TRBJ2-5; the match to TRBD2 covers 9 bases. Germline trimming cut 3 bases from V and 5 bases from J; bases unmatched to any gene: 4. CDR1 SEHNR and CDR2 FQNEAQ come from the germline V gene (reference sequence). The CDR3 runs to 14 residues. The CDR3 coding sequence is TGTGCCAGCAGCTTTGCGGGGGGGGAGGAGACCCAGTACTTC. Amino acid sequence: CASSFAGGEETQYF.

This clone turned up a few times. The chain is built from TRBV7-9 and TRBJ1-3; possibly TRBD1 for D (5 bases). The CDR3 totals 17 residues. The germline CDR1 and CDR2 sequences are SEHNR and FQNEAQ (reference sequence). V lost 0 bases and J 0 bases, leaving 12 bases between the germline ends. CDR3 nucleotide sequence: TGTGCCAGCAGCTTAGCGAAAGGGGCCTCCTCTGGAAACACCATATATTTT. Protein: CASSLAKGASSGNTIYF.

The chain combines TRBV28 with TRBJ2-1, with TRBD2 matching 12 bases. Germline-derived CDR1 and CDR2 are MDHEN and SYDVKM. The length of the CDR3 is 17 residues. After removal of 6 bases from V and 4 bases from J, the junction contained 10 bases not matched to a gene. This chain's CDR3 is CASRTPTSGRPYNEQFF. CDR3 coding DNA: TGTGCCAGCAGAACCCCTACTAGCGGGAGGCCATACAATGAGCAGTTCTTC. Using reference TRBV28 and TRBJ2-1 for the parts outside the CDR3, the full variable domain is DVKVTQSSRYLVKRTGEKVFLECVQDMDHENMFWYRQDPGLGLRLIYFSYDVKMKEKGDIPEGYSVSREKKERFSLILESASTNQTSMYLCASRTPTSGRPYNEQFFGPGTRLTVL.